The 31 T cell receptor beta chains below come from one sample, sequenced in a study of blood T cells in healthy people across ages. Primed by a sample-barcoded 5' primer and a J-beta primer mix, a second PCR proceeded for 7 to 11 cycles. TCRdb passed the 5' RACE reads through MiXCR, listing each CDR3 protein once. The sample carries approximately 680,000 distinct CDR3 sequences, 32% recorded once. The source material was blood. The receptors were sampled from a woman older than 75 in good health.

In this sample, this clonotype turned up a few times. The chain has TRBV12-3 or TRBV12-4 and TRBJ1-6; D remains unclear. The length of the CDR3 is 14 residues. V lost 6 bases, J lost 4 bases, and 10 bases lay in between. The CDR3 loop is CASSTLAYNSPLHF. The CDR3 nucleotides are TGTGCCAGCAGCACCCTCGCTTATAATTCACCCCTCCACTTT.

This clonotype was picked up many times. V and J are TRBV20-1 and TRBJ2-5; 12 bases match TRBD2. Germline V gives CDR1 DFQATT, CDR2 SNEGSKA (reference sequence). The length of the CDR3 is 16 residues. Losses at the gene ends were 2 bases for V and 7 bases for J; bases not matched to a gene: 11. The CDR3 coding sequence is TGCAGTGCTAGACCCCGGACTAGCGGGGTGTCCGGGACCCAGTACTTC. Its protein product is CSARPRTSGVSGTQYF.

V gene TRBV4-2 combines with J gene TRBJ2-3, with TRBD2 as a possible D gene (7 bases). Trimming pared 4 bases from V and 10 bases from J, leaving 24 bases between. The CDR3 covers 16 residues. Germline CDR1 is LGHNA and CDR2 is YNFKEQ. The CDR3 sequence is CASSPRQASGLHSQYF. The CDR3 DNA sequence: TGTGCCAGCAGCCCGCGACAGGCTAGCGGCCTGCATTCGCAGTATTTT.

This clonotype was picked up one time. The gene calls are TRBV20-1 and TRBJ1-2, with 8 bases aligning to TRBD1. There are 16 residues in the CDR3. Germline loops: CDR1 DFQATT, CDR2 SNEGSKA (reference sequence). The J segment lost 1 base and the V segment lost 0 bases, leaving 7 bases of the junction unmatched. The CDR3 here is CSARDSGTGVNYGYTF. The CDR3 region has the DNA TGCAGTGCTAGAGATTCGGGGACAGGCGTTAACTATGGCTACACCTTC.

The CDR3 protein is CASSGALAGRTDTQYF. The CDR3 nucleotides read TGTGCCAGCAGTGGCGCCCTGGCGGGCCGCACAGATACGCAGTATTTT. The V and J genes are TRBV6-1 and TRBJ2-3; maybe TRBD2 (5 bases). The germline CDR1 and CDR2 sequences are MNHNS and SASEGT. V lost 4 bases to trimming and J lost 1 base, with 15 bases between them. The CDR3 spans 16 residues.

The chain recombines TRBV2 with TRBJ1-6; 10 nucleotides align to TRBD1. The germline V gene has CDR1 SNHLY and CDR2 FYNNEI. V lost 10 bases, J lost 8 bases, and 8 bases stayed unmatched. CDR3 length: 14 residues. DNA of the CDR3: TGTGCCACCGGGGACAGGGGTTGGCATTCACCCCTCCACTTT. It codes for CATGDRGWHSPLHF. The full variable domain, in which reference TRBV2 and TRBJ1-6 provide the parts outside the CDR3, is EPEVTQTPSHQVTQMGQEVILRCVPISNHLYFYWYRQILGQKVEFLVSFYNNEISEKSEIFDDQFSVERPDGSNFTLKIRSTKLEDSAMYFCATGDRGWHSPLHFGNGTRLTVT.

This clonotype has at least ten counts. The chain joins TRBV3-1 to TRBJ2-1, with no clear D. CDR3 length: 14 residues. Germline V lookup: CDR1 LGHDT, CDR2 YNNKEL (reference sequence). V gave up 9 bases and J gave up 0 bases, with 12 bases separating them. The CDR3 here is CASRMGYSYNEQFF. The CDR3 DNA is TGTGCCAGTCGGATGGGATACTCCTACAATGAGCAGTTCTTC.

As to this clonotype: A much larger clone sits a single nucleotide away, making a read error possible. The chain couples TRBV9 to TRBJ2-5, with 10 nucleotides matching TRBD2. This CDR3 contains 14 residues. Germline CDR1 and CDR2: SGDLS and YYNGEE. The CDR3 region is CASSVASGGETQDF. CDR3 coding DNA: TGTGCCAGCAGCGTAGCTAGCGGGGGTGAGACCCAGGACTTC. Supplemented by reference TRBV9 and TRBJ2-5, the full variable domain reads DSGVTQTPKHLITATGQRVTLRCSPRSGDLSVYWYQQSLDQGLQFLIQYYNGEERAKGNILERFSAQQFPDLHSELNLSSLELGDSALYFCASSVASGGETQDFGPGTRLLVL.

This clonotype was detected ten times or more. The CDR3 loop reads CSAAGTHGSKDTQYF. As DNA, the CDR3 is TGCAGTGCCGCCGGGACTCACGGATCGAAAGATACGCAGTATTTT. The chain recombines TRBV20-1 with TRBJ2-3, with D possibly being TRBD2 (6 bases). V lost 6 bases and J 5 bases, leaving 21 bases between the germline ends. The germline V gene has CDR1 DFQATT and CDR2 SNEGSKA (reference sequence). CDR3 size: 15 residues.

This clonotype was counted many times. V usage is TRBV28 and J usage is TRBJ1-5; D remains unclear. Germline CDR1 and CDR2: MDHEN and SYDVKM. CDR3 length: 14 residues. V was cut by 1 base and J by 15 bases, with 19 bases left in between. The CDR3 nucleotides are TGTGCCAGCAGTTTATCCAAAAGAGGGCAGCCCTGGCATTTT. The encoded protein is CASSLSKRGQPWHF. The entire variable domain, with the rest obtained from reference TRBV28 and TRBJ1-5, is as follows: DVKVTQSSRYLVKRTGEKVFLECVQDMDHENMFWYRQDPGLGLRLIYFSYDVKMKEKGDIPEGYSVSREKKERFSLILESASTNQTSMYLCASSLSKRGQPWHFGDGTRLSIL.

This clonotype was counted ten times or more. The genes are TRBV11-1 and TRBJ1-1; 8 nucleotides align to TRBD1. Germline-derived CDR1 and CDR2 are SGHAT and FQDESV (reference sequence). The CDR3 runs to 14 residues. The ends lost 5 bases at V and 1 base at J; junction bases unmatched: 3. The CDR3, as DNA: TGTGCCAGCAGCCGGGACAGGAGGAACACTGAAGCTTTCTTT. Its translation is CASSRDRRNTEAFF.

The V gene is TRBV7-8, the J gene TRBJ1-1; unclear D gene. Trimming took off 5 bases at V and 6 bases at J, with 13 bases between the two ends. The CDR3 length is 13 residues. In germline, CDR1 is SGHVS, CDR2 FQNEAQ. CDR3 nucleotides: TGTGCCAGCAGCCCTTATTTGGTACCTGAAGCTTTCTTT. Its protein product is CASSPYLVPEAFF.

This clonotype has a count of ten or more. The genes are TRBV6-6 and TRBJ2-4; TRBD2 aligns across 7 bases. Germline CDR1 reads MNHNY; CDR2 reads SVGAGI (reference sequence). Germline trimming cut 5 bases from V and 7 bases from J; bases unmatched to any gene: 5. The CDR3 is made up of 13 amino acids. The CDR3 region is CASSGGGGNIQYF. DNA for the CDR3: TGTGCCAGCAGTGGCGGGGGAGGGAACATTCAGTACTTC.

This clonotype has more than one count but fewer than ten. A much larger clone lies one base from this, so it may be a read error. The rearrangement uses TRBV4-3 and TRBJ2-1; D remains unclear. The J call is uncertain, as TRBJ2-7 better fits the DNA end. This CDR3 has 14 residues. Germline-derived CDR1 and CDR2 are LGHNA and YSLEER. CDR3 sequence: CASSQGAEYNEQYF. For the CDR3, the DNA is TGCGCCAGCAGCCAAGGGGCAGAATACAATGAGCAGTACTTC.

Many counts were recorded for this clonotype. The V gene is TRBV5-5, the J gene TRBJ2-7; no clear D. CDR3 length equals 14 residues. Trimming removed 4 bases at V and 3 bases at J, with 14 bases between. CDR1 and CDR2 from the germline V gene are SGHKS and YYEKEE (reference sequence). The CDR3 sequence: CASSATGDNYEQYF. In DNA form, the CDR3 reads TGTGCCAGCAGCGCGACGGGTGATAACTACGAGCAGTACTTC.

A single count supports this clonotype. The J gene is TRBJ1-3, the V gene TRBV28, with D perhaps matching TRBD1 (6 bases). The CDR3 sequence is 16 residues long. CDR1 MDHEN and CDR2 SYDVKM come from the germline V gene. Deletions cut 6 bases from V and 0 bases from J, with 15 bases between. The CDR3 loop reads CASRLQGQSSGNTIYF. CDR3 in DNA: TGTGCCAGCAGGTTACAGGGCCAGAGCTCTGGAAACACCATATATTTT.

The rearrangement joins TRBV6-2 or TRBV6-3 to TRBJ2-7; the match to TRBD2 covers 9 bases. Germline loops: CDR1 MNHEY, CDR2 SVGEGT. CDR3 length: 17 amino acids. V shed 0 bases, J shed 4 bases, and the junction held 10 bases outside the gene matches. CDR3 sequence reads: CASSYSKAGGRLYEQYF. The CDR3 DNA reads as TGTGCCAGCAGTTACTCGAAGGCGGGAGGGAGGCTATACGAGCAGTACTTC.

The genes are TRBV5-5 and TRBJ1-4, with D perhaps TRBD1 (5 bases). Looked up from germline, CDR1 is SGHKS and CDR2 is YYEKEE (reference sequence). Trimming took off 0 bases at V and 1 base at J, with 7 bases between the two ends. The CDR3 is 15 residues long. The DNA for the CDR3 is TGTGCCAGCAGCTTGGTCGGACAAACTAATGAAAAACTGTTTTTT. This translates into CASSLVGQTNEKLFF. Using reference TRBV5-5 and TRBJ1-4 for the parts outside the CDR3, the full variable domain is DAGVTQSPTHLIKTRGQQVTLRCSPISGHKSVSWYQQVLGQGPQFIFQYYEKEERGRGNFPDRFSARQFPNYSSELNVNALLLGDSALYLCASSLVGQTNEKLFFGSGTQLSVL.

This clonotype appeared many times. This chain joins TRBV7-2 and TRBJ1-4; 7 bases are a match to TRBD1. The CDR3 totals 14 residues. Unmatched junction bases numbered 8, after V lost 6 bases and J lost 7 bases. In germline, CDR1 is SGHTA, CDR2 FQGNSA. CDR3 protein: CASRNDRESEKLFF. DNA of the CDR3: TGTGCCAGCAGAAATGACAGGGAAAGTGAAAAACTGTTTTTT.

The sample holds a few counts of this clonotype. The gene calls are TRBV20-1 and TRBJ2-1; 14 nucleotides line up with TRBD2. The CDR3 sequence is 15 residues long. The J segment lost 9 bases and the V segment lost 0 bases, leaving 4 bases of the junction unmatched. Germline assignment: CDR1 DFQATT and CDR2 SNEGSKA (reference sequence). The CDR3 DNA reads TGCAGTGCTAGAGATCCGACTAGCGGGGGGGTTGAGCAGTTCTTC. Translating gives CSARDPTSGGVEQFF.

The sample holds many counts of this clonotype. The genes are TRBV28 and TRBJ2-5; 9 bases fit TRBD1. V dropped 5 bases and J dropped 4; count of bases not matched to a gene: 8. Germline lookup yields CDR1 MDHEN and CDR2 SYDVKM. CDR3 length: 15 residues. CDR3 nucleotides: TGTGCCAGCAGTGGGGGACAGGGCGGATTAGAGACCCAGTACTTC. Encoded protein: CASSGGQGGLETQYF.

With respect to this clonotype: Possible read error: a much larger clone is one base away. This chain links TRBV10-3 with TRBJ2-5; no clear D. The J call may be wrong; the DNA end is better matched by TRBJ2-7. From germline, CDR1 is ENHRY and CDR2 SYGVKD. This CDR3 comprises 13 residues. This CDR3 reads CAIQPEGRGEQYF. The CDR3 region has the DNA TGTGCCATTCAACCCGAAGGTCGTGGCGAGCAGTACTTC.

This clonotype was recorded many times. The gene calls are TRBV7-2 and TRBJ2-7, with 11 bases aligning to TRBD1. Trimming removed 5 bases from V and 4 bases from J; junction bases left unmatched: 10. The germline CDR1 and CDR2 sequences are SGHTA and FQGNSA. The CDR3 runs to 16 residues. The CDR3 here is CASSPGTGGRLYEQYF. CDR3 coding DNA: TGTGCCAGCAGCCCCGGGACAGGGGGTCGTCTGTACGAGCAGTACTTC.

As concerns this clonotype: A read error may explain this, as a much larger clone is one base away. The chain recombines TRBV28 with TRBJ2-3; D perhaps matches TRBD1 (6 bases). This CDR3 region has 16 residues. Germline values: CDR1 MDHEN, CDR2 SYDVKM. Trimming cost V 5 bases and J 4 bases, with 19 bases left between them. In DNA, the CDR3 is TGTGCCAGCAGTCAGACAGGCCCCGCTCGCGCAGATACGCAGTATTTT. As protein: CASSQTGPARADTQYF.

This clonotype appeared a few times. The V and J genes are TRBV27 and TRBJ1-6; TRBD1 matches at 11 bases. The ends lost 5 bases at V and 4 bases at J; junction bases unmatched: 4. Looked up from germline, CDR1 is MNHEY and CDR2 is SMNVEV (reference sequence). This CDR3 region has 16 residues. This CDR3 is CASSRTGGRYNSPLHF. As DNA, the CDR3 is TGTGCCAGCAGTCGGACAGGGGGCCGGTATAATTCACCCCTCCACTTT.

This clonotype was counted many times. The chain combines TRBV5-1 with TRBJ1-1, with a weak D call TRBD1 (5 bases). Trimming shortened V by 2 bases and J by 1 base, and 9 bases separated the two germline ends. This CDR3 spans 14 amino acids. The germline V gene encodes CDR1 SGHRS and CDR2 YFSETQ. CDR3 in amino acids: CASSFTTENTEAFF. The CDR3 DNA follows: TGCGCCAGCAGCTTTACGACAGAGAACACTGAAGCTTTCTTT.

V usage is TRBV20-1 and J usage is TRBJ2-3, with D uncertain. Germline assignment: CDR1 DFQATT and CDR2 SNEGSKA (reference sequence). Between the trimmed V and J ends, which lost 6 bases and 2 bases, there was a span of 15 bases. The CDR3 has 14 amino acids. The CDR3: CSARRSIDTDTQYF. CDR3 bases: TGCAGTGCCCGAAGGTCTATAGACACAGATACGCAGTATTTT.

The sample holds many counts of this clonotype. This chain links TRBV7-3 with TRBJ1-2; TRBD1 matches at 7 bases. The germline gives CDR1 SGHTA, CDR2 FQGTGA. This CDR3 has 13 amino acids. V lost 7 bases, J lost 8 bases, and 10 bases stayed unmatched. The CDR3 loop is CASTPQGSWGYTF. The DNA for the CDR3 is TGTGCCAGCACCCCACAGGGGAGTTGGGGCTACACCTTC.

Many counts were recorded for this clonotype. The rearrangement joins TRBV30 to TRBJ1-2; D call uncertain. CDR1 and CDR2 (germline): GTSNPN, SVGIG (reference sequence). Trimming took 5 bases from V and 5 from J, leaving 12 bases between them. CDR3 length equals 12 residues. CDR3 sequence: CAWGLSAYGYTF. In nucleotides, the CDR3 is TGTGCCTGGGGCCTCTCAGCGTATGGCTACACCTTC. Full variable domain (outside the CDR3, taken from reference TRBV30 and TRBJ1-2): SQTIHQWPATLVQPVGSPLSLECTVEGTSNPNLYWYRQAAGRGLQLLFYSVGIGQISSEVPQNLSASRPQDRQFILSSKKLLLSDSGFYLCAWGLSAYGYTFGSGTRLTVV.

At least ten counts were recorded for this clonotype. The V call is TRBV7-2, the J call TRBJ2-1; a possible D gene is TRBD1 (6 bases). Germline lookup yields CDR1 SGHTA and CDR2 FQGNSA. The CDR3 loop spans 16 amino acids. The V end was cut by 4 bases, the J end by 2 bases, with 15 bases between. The CDR3 sequence: CASSSPPRGTYNEQFF. CDR3 DNA: TGTGCCAGCAGCTCCCCCCCCAGGGGAACCTACAATGAGCAGTTCTTC.

This clonotype came up many times. This chain's CDR3 is CASRTGGIGYEQYF. The CDR3 nucleotides are TGTGCCAGCCGAACAGGGGGCATTGGATACGAGCAGTACTTC. The rearrangement uses TRBV2 and TRBJ2-7, with 9 bases identical to TRBD1. In germline, CDR1 is SNHLY, CDR2 FYNNEI. Trimming at V came to 8 bases and at J to 4 bases, leaving 9 bases not matched to a gene. This CDR3 contains 14 residues.